The 28 T cell receptor beta chains below were found in one sample sequenced in a study of blood T cell repertoires in COVID-19. Using immunoSEQ multiplex PCR, the repertoire was profiled, and TCRdb retains in-frame clones only, with some absent. Among approximately 150,000 clones listed, 70% to 90% were seen once. Sequencing was carried out using peripheral blood. The receptors originated from a human donor in a cohort sampled during active COVID-19.

The gene calls are TRBV11-2 and TRBJ2-7; the match to TRBD2 covers 7 bases. There are 15 residues in the CDR3. Germline CDR1 is SGHAT and CDR2 is FQNNGV. Trimming at V came to 5 bases and at J to 2 bases, leaving 9 bases not matched to a gene. The CDR3 reads CASSPRREGTYEQYF. CDR3 bases: TGTGCCAGCAGCCCCAGGAGGGAGGGGACCTACGAGCAGTACTTC. The full variable domain, in which reference TRBV11-2 and TRBJ2-7 provide the parts outside the CDR3, is EAGVAQSPRYKIIEKRQSVAFWCNPISGHATLYWYQQILGQGPKLLIQFQNNGVVDDSQLPKDRFSAERLKGVDSTLKIQPAKLEDSAVYLCASSPRREGTYEQYFGPGTRLTVT.

This chain links TRBV6-5 with TRBJ1-1; D is unresolved. Germline V CDR1 and CDR2: MNHEY, SVGAGI. With 0 bases removed from V and 11 bases from J, the gap between germline ends came to 13 bases. The CDR3 extends over 13 amino acids. This chain's CDR3 is CASSYSAGGGAFF. CDR3 in DNA: TGTGCCAGCAGTTACTCTGCGGGCGGCGGGGCTTTCTTT.

The chain employs TRBV21-1 and TRBJ2-5; TRBD1 is taken as the D call from the table, unchecked against the DNA. TRBV21-1 is reported as a pseudogene. The CDR3 totals 13 residues. For the CDR3, the DNA is TGTGCCAGCAGCAAAGGGTCAGGGGAGACCCAGTACTTC. Translation gives CASSKGSGETQYF.

The chain employs TRBV27 and TRBJ1-1; possible D gene TRBD1, 5 bases. Trimming took off 1 base at V and 1 base at J, with 10 bases between the two ends. Germline V lookup: CDR1 MNHEY, CDR2 SMNVEV (reference sequence). This CDR3 comprises 15 residues. Here the CDR3 reads CASSLYPGPNTEAFF. Here the CDR3 DNA reads TGTGCCAGCAGTTTATATCCAGGGCCGAACACTGAAGCTTTCTTT.

The chain has TRBV27 and TRBJ2-3; D remains ambiguous. The CDR3 is 11 amino acids. Trimming pared 8 bases from V and 7 bases from J, leaving 10 bases between. Germline values: CDR1 MNHEY, CDR2 SMNVEV (reference sequence). Here the CDR3 DNA reads TGTGCCAGCCGTCGAGGTTATACGCAGTATTTT. It specifies CASRRGYTQYF.

The gene calls are TRBV30 and TRBJ2-7, with D possibly matching TRBD1 (6 bases). V lost 0 bases, J lost 7 bases, and 16 bases lay in between. CDR1 and CDR2 from the germline V gene are GTSNPN and SVGIG (reference sequence). The CDR3 extends over 14 amino acids. Written as DNA, the CDR3 is TGTGCCTGGAGTGTACCGGCAGGGGTCGAGGAGCAGTACTTC. Translation: CAWSVPAGVEEQYF.

The chain links TRBV28 to TRBJ2-6; no firm D call. Between the trimmed V and J ends, which lost 1 base and 0 bases, there was a span of 7 bases. The CDR3 has 16 residues. Germline V gene data show CDR1 as MDHEN and CDR2 as SYDVKM. CDR3 residues: CASSLSSLSGANVLTF. Here the CDR3 DNA reads TGTGCCAGCAGTTTATCTTCCCTCTCTGGGGCCAACGTCCTGACTTTC.

The genes are TRBV6-6 and TRBJ1-3, with TRBD1 matching 8 bases. The germline V gene has CDR1 MNHNY and CDR2 SVGAGI (reference sequence). J was trimmed by 4 bases and V by 2 bases; bases with no gene match: 4. The CDR3 covers 15 residues. The CDR3 DNA follows: TGTGCCAGCAGTTACCGGGGACAGGCCGGAAACACCATATATTTT. Encoded protein: CASSYRGQAGNTIYF.

The rearrangement joins TRBV7-2 to TRBJ2-3; 11 positions agree with TRBD2. V lost 1 base to trimming and J lost 5 bases; unmatched junction nucleotides: 11. The CDR3 has 18 residues. CDR1 is SGHTA, CDR2 FQGNSA, per germline. The CDR3 nucleotides read TGTGCCAGCAGCTTAGGGGCTAGCGGGGGGCTCCCGCTAGATACGCAGTATTTT. This encodes CASSLGASGGLPLDTQYF.

V gene TRBV27 combines with J gene TRBJ1-3, with TRBD1 identical over 9 bases. Germline V lookup: CDR1 MNHEY, CDR2 SMNVEV (reference sequence). CDR3 size: 16 residues. The V and J ends lost 5 bases and 3 bases, in that order; junction bases with no gene match: 8. CDR3 region: CASSPGTGRFGNTIYF. The CDR3 DNA sequence: TGTGCCAGCAGTCCCGGGACAGGGAGGTTTGGAAACACCATATATTTT.

The chain recombines TRBV28 with TRBJ2-7; possibly TRBD2 for D (7 bases). The CDR3 runs 16 residues. V was clipped by 7 bases and J by 4 bases, with 23 bases between them. CDR1 is MDHEN, CDR2 SYDVKM, per germline. CDR3 nucleotides: TGTGCCAGCACCTCCAGAGGGGGGGGGCGCGGGTACGAGCAGTACTTC. It codes for CASTSRGGGRGYEQYF.

The rearrangement joins TRBV24-1 to TRBJ2-1; no definite D call. V lost 4 bases and J 7 bases, leaving 10 bases between the germline ends. The CDR3 extends over 13 amino acids. The germline V gene has CDR1 KGHDR and CDR2 SFDVKD. The CDR3 region has the DNA TGTGCCACCAGTGAGCCGCTACGGAATGAGCAGTTCTTC. As protein: CATSEPLRNEQFF.

V usage is TRBV10-3 and J usage is TRBJ2-7, with TRBD1 matching 10 bases. The length of the CDR3 is 18 residues. Per germline, CDR1 ENHRY and CDR2 SYGVKD. V lost 3 bases and J lost 1; bases outside the gene matches: 12. CDR3 coding DNA: TGTGCCATCAGTGACCCGGGGGGAGGACAGGGGGAGTCCTACGAGCAGTACTTC. It specifies CAISDPGGGQGESYEQYF.

This chain joins TRBV7-2 and TRBJ2-7, with 11 bases identical to TRBD2. The germline V gene encodes CDR1 SGHTA and CDR2 FQGNSA. J lost 7 bases, V lost 4 bases, and 12 bases had no gene match. The CDR3 covers 16 residues. In DNA, the CDR3 is TGTGCCAGCAGCTGGGTTAGCGGGGGGGCCGCTAGAGAGCAGTACTTC. It codes for CASSWVSGGAAREQYF.

The V call is TRBV7-8, the J call TRBJ1-4; the D is unclear. From germline, CDR1 is SGHVS and CDR2 FQNEAQ. The V end was cut by 2 bases, the J end by 6 bases, with 19 bases between. This CDR3 spans 17 amino acids. CDR3 amino acids: CASSLTREIRLDEKLFF. The CDR3 nucleotides read TGTGCCAGCAGCTTAACCCGGGAAATCCGGCTGGATGAAAAACTGTTTTTT.

The J gene is TRBJ2-5, the V gene TRBV28; D is undetermined. Germline V gives CDR1 MDHEN, CDR2 SYDVKM. The CDR3 length is 13 residues. Trimming shortened V by 5 bases and J by 5 bases, and 12 bases separated the two germline ends. CDR3 nucleotide sequence: TGTGCCAGCAGTCCCCCCTCCTCGGAGACCCAGTACTTC. This sequence encodes CASSPPSSETQYF.

CDR3 coding DNA: TGTGCCAGCATCCTTTCGGCGGCAGGGTCGAACTATGGCTACACCTTC. Translation: CASILSAAGSNYGYTF. The chain employs TRBV7-9 and TRBJ1-2; maybe TRBD1 (5 bases). Germline V gene lookup returns CDR1 SEHNR and CDR2 FQNEAQ (reference sequence). This CDR3 is built from 16 residues. Between the trimmed V and J ends, which lost 7 bases and 2 bases, there was a span of 20 bases.

This chain connects TRBV10-3 to TRBJ2-1; 7 bases map to TRBD1. This CDR3 has 15 residues. Germline V lookup: CDR1 ENHRY, CDR2 SYGVKD. With V trimmed by 8 bases and J by 4 bases, 11 bases remained unmatched. CDR3 protein: CAISLGTAPYNEQFF. Here the CDR3 DNA reads TGTGCCATCTCTTTAGGGACAGCACCTTACAATGAGCAGTTCTTC.

V and J are TRBV2 and TRBJ2-5; 9 nucleotides agree with TRBD2. V gave up 7 bases and J gave up 4 bases; unmatched junction bases: 16. CDR1 is SNHLY and CDR2 is FYNNEI in the germline V gene. The CDR3 runs 17 residues. CDR3 in DNA: TGTGCCAGCACCCGAGGAGCGGGGGGACCAAAACCAGAGACCCAGTACTTC. Protein sequence: CASTRGAGGPKPETQYF.

The chain combines TRBV5-6 with TRBJ2-3, with 11 bases fitting TRBD1. Trimming at V came to 4 bases and at J to 5 bases, leaving 6 bases not matched to a gene. CDR3 size: 15 residues. Germline CDR1 SGHDT, CDR2 YYEEEE. CDR3 amino acids: CASSPGTGGGDTQYF. Here the CDR3 DNA reads TGTGCCAGCAGCCCGGGGACAGGGGGAGGAGATACGCAGTATTTT.

The rearrangement uses TRBV7-6 and TRBJ2-1; TRBD2 matches 11 bases. This CDR3 has 18 amino acids. Trimming at V came to 2 bases and at J to 6 bases, leaving 12 bases not matched to a gene. Per the germline V gene, CDR1 is SGHVS and CDR2 is FNYEAQ. This chain's CDR3 is CASSLYLAGGPSFNEQFF. The CDR3 DNA sequence: TGTGCCAGCAGCTTATATCTAGCGGGAGGCCCTTCATTCAATGAGCAGTTCTTC.

The rearrangement links TRBV2 to TRBJ1-6, with a weak D call TRBD1 (5 bases). There are 14 residues in the CDR3. Trimming pared 7 bases from V and 7 bases from J, leaving 14 bases between. The V gene's germline CDR1 is SNHLY and CDR2 FYNNEI. The CDR3 loop is CASTTTAKNSPLHF. The CDR3 DNA is TGTGCCAGCACCACGACAGCGAAGAATTCACCCCTCCACTTT.

This rearrangement joins TRBV5-4 to TRBJ2-7, with TRBD1 identical over 8 bases. This CDR3 region has 13 residues. V lost 3 bases to trimming and J lost 6 bases; unmatched junction nucleotides: 5. Per germline, CDR1 SGHNT and CDR2 YYREEE (reference sequence). The CDR3 coding sequence is TGTGCCAGCAGCTACGGACAGGGAGGCGAGCAGTACTTC. Translating it yields CASSYGQGGEQYF. Complete variable domain (other parts from reference TRBV5-4 and TRBJ2-7): ETGVTQSPTHLIKTRGQQVTLRCSSQSGHNTVSWYQQALGQGPQFIFQYYREEENGRGNFPPRFSGLQFPNYSSELNVNALELDDSALYLCASSYGQGGEQYFGPGTRLTVT.

The chain recombines TRBV2 with TRBJ1-1; the match to TRBD1 covers 9 bases. The CDR3 has 16 residues. In germline, CDR1 is SNHLY, CDR2 FYNNEI. The trim removed 7 bases at V and 1 base at J, leaving 10 bases unmatched. The CDR3 sequence: CASTKWTGVENTEAFF. CDR3 DNA sequence: TGTGCCAGCACGAAGTGGACAGGGGTCGAGAACACTGAAGCTTTCTTT.

The V and J genes are TRBV4-3 and TRBJ2-7; 8 nucleotides line up with TRBD1. With V trimmed by 0 bases and J by 4 bases, 8 bases remained unmatched. Per germline, CDR1 LGHNA and CDR2 YSLEER. The CDR3 has 16 amino acids. DNA of the CDR3: TGCGCCAGCAGCCAAGAATATGGGACAGGTGGTTACGAGCAGTACTTC. Translation: CASSQEYGTGGYEQYF.

The chain employs TRBV29-1 and TRBJ2-1, with TRBD1 matching 8 bases. J lost 4 bases, V lost 3 bases, and 2 bases had no gene match. Germline V gene sequence: CDR1 SQVTM, CDR2 ANQGSEA. CDR3 length: 13 amino acids. The CDR3 coding sequence is TGCAGCGTTGAGACAGGGGCGTACAATGAGCAGTTCTTC. This gives the protein CSVETGAYNEQFF.

The chain has TRBV12-3 or TRBV12-4 and TRBJ1-6; 7 bases match TRBD1. With 5 bases clipped from V and 8 bases from J, the junction kept 3 bases outside the gene matches. CDR3 length: 13 residues. This CDR3 is CASSGQGDSPLHF. The CDR3 DNA follows: TGTGCCAGCAGTGGGCAGGGGGATTCACCCCTCCACTTT.

V usage is TRBV18 and J usage is TRBJ2-7; D unresolved. V dropped 2 bases and J dropped 0 bases, with 5 bases sitting between them. CDR1 is KGHSH and CDR2 is LQKENI in the germline V gene. The CDR3 runs to 13 residues. CDR3 DNA sequence: TGTGCCAGCTCACCAGACAACTCCTACGAGCAGTACTTC. It translates to CASSPDNSYEQYF.